One sample yielded the 23 T cell receptor beta chains listed below, sequenced in a study of T-cell reconstitution after alpha-beta-depleted transplantation in children. The authors prepared the TCRbeta library with unique molecular identifiers. TCRdb passed the PCR reads through MiXCR, listing each CDR3 protein once. Counted here are roughly 350,000 distinct CDR3 sequences, approximately 10% occurring once; the ten biggest clones make up 2% to 3%. The sample here was PBMCs from the stem cell graft donor, taken from the stem cell graft. The receptors derive from a human donor who donated a stem cell graft to a child with acute lymphoblastic leukemia.

The chain joins TRBV2 to TRBJ2-1; perhaps TRBD1 as D (6 bases). V was trimmed by 5 bases and J by 8 bases, leaving 19 bases between them. Per germline, CDR1 SNHLY and CDR2 FYNNEI. The CDR3 consists of 15 residues. CDR3 sequence: CASSTDQDSLDEQFF. DNA of the CDR3: TGTGCCAGCAGTACGGACCAGGACAGTCTCGATGAGCAGTTCTTC.

This clonotype was seen ten or more times. The rearrangement joins TRBV5-1 to TRBJ1-2; D perhaps matches TRBD1 (5 bases). This CDR3 has 14 amino acids. The V end lost 1 base, the J end lost 4 bases, and 11 bases lay between the germline ends. Per germline, CDR1 SGHRS and CDR2 YFSETQ. The CDR3 sequence: CASSLTGTPYGYTF. Here the CDR3 DNA reads TGCGCCAGCAGCTTGACGGGGACCCCCTATGGCTACACCTTC.

In this sample, this clonotype turned up many times. This chain links TRBV9 with TRBJ2-7; 8 nucleotides line up with TRBD2. The germline gives CDR1 SGDLS, CDR2 YYNGEE. The CDR3 spans 14 residues. The V and J ends lost 1 base and 7 bases, in that order; junction bases with no gene match: 7. The CDR3 protein is CASSVSGGPGEQYF. The CDR3 bases are TGTGCCAGCAGCGTAAGCGGGGGACCGGGGGAGCAGTACTTC.

Turning to this clonotype: Relative to the germline gene, one junction end is altered; a read error may explain this. The chain employs TRBV5-1 and TRBJ2-3; 14 bases fit TRBD2. CDR3 length equals 15 residues. CDR1 and CDR2 (germline): SGHRS, YFSETQ. CDR3 amino acids: CASRLGLAGEDTQYF. CDR3 nucleotides: TGCGCCAGCAGATTGGGACTAGCGGGAGAAGATACGCAGTATTTT.

This chain links TRBV27 with TRBJ1-5; D not resolved. Germline CDR1 is MNHEY and CDR2 is SMNVEV (reference sequence). The CDR3 runs to 13 residues. Trimming shortened V by 3 bases and J by 4 bases, and 7 bases separated the two germline ends. The CDR3 DNA follows: TGTGCCAGCAGTTTGTCAGTTAATCAGCCCCAGCATTTT. Translating gives CASSLSVNQPQHF.

There are a few counts of this clonotype. This chain links TRBV5-1 with TRBJ1-2; D is perhaps TRBD1 (5 bases). CDR1 is SGHRS, CDR2 YFSETQ, per germline. The CDR3 length is 16 residues. V was trimmed by 0 bases and J by 0 bases, leaving 12 bases between them. The CDR3 protein is CASSLATGGTNYGYTF. CDR3 in DNA: TGCGCCAGCAGCTTGGCTACAGGTGGGACTAACTATGGCTACACCTTC.

V and J are TRBV20-1 and TRBJ2-7; perhaps D is TRBD1 or TRBD2 (5 bases each). CDR3 length equals 13 residues. Per the germline V gene, CDR1 is DFQATT and CDR2 is SNEGSKA (reference sequence). V was shortened by 7 bases and J by 0 bases, with 13 bases between the two germline ends. Here the CDR3 reads CSVRDGYSYEQYF. CDR3 sequence (DNA): TGCAGTGTTCGGGACGGATACTCCTACGAGCAGTACTTC.

This clonotype was counted many times. The V gene is TRBV2, the J gene TRBJ2-5, with TRBD2 as a possible D gene (5 bases). V was trimmed by 6 bases and J by 1 base, leaving 15 bases between them. CDR1 and CDR2 from the germline V gene are SNHLY and FYNNEI. The CDR3 sequence is 15 residues long. CDR3 residues: CASRSVGLLQETQYF. The CDR3 DNA sequence: TGTGCCAGCAGATCGGTTGGACTCCTCCAAGAGACCCAGTACTTC.

Ten or more counts support this clonotype. The chain combines TRBV27 with TRBJ1-1; possible D gene TRBD1, 6 bases. Deletions cut 5 bases from V and 6 bases from J, with 13 bases between. CDR1 is MNHEY, CDR2 SMNVEV, per germline (reference sequence). The CDR3 has 13 residues. CDR3 sequence: CASSPGHYAEAFF. The CDR3 nucleotides are TGTGCCAGCAGTCCGGGACACTACGCTGAAGCTTTCTTT.

This clonotype was detected a few times. The chain is built from TRBV7-9 and TRBJ2-7, with 11 bases aligning to TRBD2. The V gene end was trimmed by 4 bases and the J gene end by 6 bases; junction bases not matched to a gene: 5. Germline V CDR1 and CDR2: SEHNR, FQNEAQ (reference sequence). The CDR3 spans 14 residues. The CDR3 spells CASSSSGTSGEQYF. The CDR3 DNA is TGTGCCAGCAGCTCCTCCGGGACTAGCGGCGAGCAGTACTTC.

This clonotype was observed a handful of times. The chain is built from TRBV4-2 and TRBJ2-1; no firm D call. Germline CDR1 reads LGHNA; CDR2 reads YNFKEQ. The CDR3 is 12 amino acids. Trimming pared 1 base from V and 5 bases from J, leaving 3 bases between. This chain's CDR3 is CASSQGNNEQFF. CDR3 in DNA: TGTGCCAGCAGCCAAGGGAACAATGAGCAGTTCTTC.

This clonotype was found a few times. This chain connects TRBV7-9 to TRBJ1-2; D is perhaps TRBD1 (5 bases). The CDR3 length is 15 residues. V was pared by 5 bases and J by 8 bases, with 21 bases between. In germline, CDR1 is SEHNR, CDR2 FQNEAQ (reference sequence). The DNA for the CDR3 is TGTGCCAGCAGCCCCGGTACCGGGACCCAGGAGGGCTACACCTTC. Its protein product is CASSPGTGTQEGYTF.

In its sample, this clonotype was seen many times. The chain recombines TRBV5-1 with TRBJ2-2, with D unclear. Trimming shortened V by 0 bases and J by 0 bases, and 6 bases separated the two germline ends. Germline values: CDR1 SGHRS, CDR2 YFSETQ. The CDR3 consists of 15 residues. The CDR3 loop is CASSLARTNTGELFF. The CDR3 DNA reads as TGCGCCAGCAGCTTGGCCAGAACGAACACCGGGGAGCTGTTTTTT.

The chain recombines TRBV5-1 with TRBJ2-1; D is ambiguous. The CDR3 contains 13 residues. Germline CDR1 SGHRS, CDR2 YFSETQ. Trimming stripped 0 bases from V and 10 bases from J, with 11 bases between. The CDR3 region has the DNA TGCGCCAGCAGCTTGGAGGCCAGTTGGGAGCAGTTCTTC. Translation: CASSLEASWEQFF.

The rearrangement uses TRBV2 and TRBJ2-3, with 8 bases identical to TRBD2. CDR1 is SNHLY and CDR2 is FYNNEI in the germline V gene. V shed 7 bases and J 2 bases; nucleotides not matched to a gene: 11. The CDR3 sequence is 16 residues long. Written as DNA, the CDR3 is TGTGCCAGCAAAAAACGACCGGGACTAGACACAGATACGCAGTATTTT. It encodes CASKKRPGLDTDTQYF.

There are a few counts of this clonotype. This chain joins TRBV11-1 and TRBJ2-6, with 7 bases that match TRBD1. CDR3 size: 18 residues. The V and J ends lost 0 bases and 0 bases, in that order; junction bases with no gene match: 5. Germline loops: CDR1 SGHAT, CDR2 FQDESV (reference sequence). CDR3 sequence (DNA): TGTGCCAGCAGCTTAGCAGTGACAGGGATCTCTGGGGCCAACGTCCTGACTTTC. As protein: CASSLAVTGISGANVLTF.

This sequence joins TRBV4-1 and TRBJ2-1, with 12 bases lining up with TRBD2. V lost 1 base, J lost 7 bases, and 11 bases stayed unmatched. Germline CDR1 MGHRA, CDR2 YSYEKL. This CDR3 is 18 amino acids long. The CDR3, as DNA: TGCGCCAGCAGCCAAGTGAGTCTGGCTAGCGGGAGGGGTAATGAGCAGTTCTTC. Protein sequence: CASSQVSLASGRGNEQFF.

The table lists this clonotype with a few counts. J is TRBJ1-1 and V is TRBV20-1; 11 nucleotides match TRBD1. The CDR3 totals 14 residues. Losses at the gene ends were 5 bases for V and 4 bases for J; bases not matched to a gene: 6. Germline V gene sequence: CDR1 DFQATT, CDR2 SNEGSKA (reference sequence). The CDR3 sequence: CSASPGQGGTEAFF. The CDR3, as DNA: TGCAGTGCTTCTCCGGGACAGGGGGGCACTGAAGCTTTCTTT.

V is TRBV20-1 and J is TRBJ2-1, with 10 positions matching TRBD2. The CDR3 extends over 17 amino acids. The ends lost 0 bases at V and 0 bases at J; junction bases unmatched: 5. Germline assignment: CDR1 DFQATT and CDR2 SNEGSKA (reference sequence). Here the CDR3 reads CSARDGTSASSYNEQFF. In DNA form, the CDR3 reads TGCAGTGCTAGAGACGGGACTAGCGCGAGCTCCTACAATGAGCAGTTCTTC.

This clonotype was seen a few times. The rearrangement joins TRBV27 to TRBJ1-1; tentatively, D is TRBD1 (6 bases). Trimming took 6 bases from V and 3 from J, leaving 17 bases between them. Germline V gives CDR1 MNHEY, CDR2 SMNVEV (reference sequence). The length of the CDR3 is 15 residues. The CDR3 bases are TGTGCCAGCAGGCGGGGGGGGCCTAGGGACACTGAAGCTTTCTTT. It codes for CASRRGGPRDTEAFF.

This clonotype has only a few counts. V usage is TRBV4-1 and J usage is TRBJ2-1; a possible D gene is TRBD2 (5 bases). CDR1 and CDR2 from the germline V gene are MGHRA and YSYEKL. Trimming pared 3 bases from V and 9 bases from J, leaving 21 bases between. The length of the CDR3 is 16 residues. The DNA for the CDR3 is TGCGCCAGCAGCCACCCCAGCGGTCGCCTGAGTCTTGAGCAGTTCTTC. Protein sequence: CASSHPSGRLSLEQFF.

Ten or more counts support this clonotype. This chain uses TRBV4-3 with TRBJ2-7; the match to TRBD2 covers 13 bases. The CDR3 spans 17 residues. Trimming took 0 bases from V and 3 from J; bases not matched to a gene: 5. Looked up from germline, CDR1 is LGHNA and CDR2 is YSLEER. CDR3 nucleotide sequence: TGCGCCAGCAGCCAAGACCGGACTAGCGGGAGTGTCTACGAGCAGTACTTC. It translates to CASSQDRTSGSVYEQYF.

The chain links TRBV5-1 to TRBJ2-5; D gene unclear. Germline CDR1 is SGHRS and CDR2 is YFSETQ. The V and J ends lost 4 bases and 5 bases respectively, with 12 bases between them. The CDR3 is 13 amino acids. The CDR3 nucleotides are TGCGCCAGCAGCCCCTCCGGGTGGGAGACCCAGTACTTC. Residues: CASSPSGWETQYF.